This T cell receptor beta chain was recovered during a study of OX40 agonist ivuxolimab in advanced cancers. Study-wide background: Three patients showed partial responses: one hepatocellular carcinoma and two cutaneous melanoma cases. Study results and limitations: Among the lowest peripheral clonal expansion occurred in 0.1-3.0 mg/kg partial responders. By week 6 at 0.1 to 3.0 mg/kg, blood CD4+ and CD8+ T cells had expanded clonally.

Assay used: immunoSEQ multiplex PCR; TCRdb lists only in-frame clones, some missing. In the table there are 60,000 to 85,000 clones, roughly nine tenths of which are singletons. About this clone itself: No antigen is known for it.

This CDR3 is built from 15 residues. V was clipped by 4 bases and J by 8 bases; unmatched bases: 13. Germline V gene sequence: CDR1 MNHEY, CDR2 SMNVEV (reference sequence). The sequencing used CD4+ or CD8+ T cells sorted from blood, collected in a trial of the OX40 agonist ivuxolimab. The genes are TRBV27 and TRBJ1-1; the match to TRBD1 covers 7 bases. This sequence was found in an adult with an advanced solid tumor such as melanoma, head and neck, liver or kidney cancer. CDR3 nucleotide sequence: TGTGCCAGCAGTTCCCTCAGGGGGGCCGTGGAGGAAGCTTTCTTT. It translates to CASSSLRGAVEEAFF.